The 14 T cell receptor beta chains reported below all come from one sample, sequenced in a study of blood T cell repertoires in COVID-19. The protocol was immunoSEQ multiplex PCR, while the TCRdb copy is restricted to in-frame clones and leaves out a portion. The sample holds about 240,000 clones, more than 75% seen once. Sequenced: peripheral blood. The receptors originated from a woman of 80 years or more with COVID-19, enrolled during active disease.

The chain couples TRBV7-3 to TRBJ2-5, with D possibly matching TRBD2 (5 bases). With 3 bases removed from V and 2 bases from J, the gap between germline ends came to 10 bases. From germline, CDR1 is SGHTA and CDR2 FQGTGA. CDR3 length: 14 amino acids. CDR3 DNA sequence: TGTGCCAGCAGCTTGGGCGGGCAGCAAGAGACCCAGTACTTC. The encoded protein is CASSLGGQQETQYF.

This clone has a single count. The chain is built from TRBV7-9 and TRBJ1-5; a possible D gene is TRBD1 (5 bases). The CDR3 spans 16 residues. V was cut by 5 bases and J by 3 bases, with 17 bases left in between. Germline CDR1 and CDR2: SEHNR and FQNEAQ (reference sequence). The DNA for the CDR3 is TGTGCCAGCAGCCCAGGGAGGGGCACACTCAATCAGCCCCAGCATTTT. It yields the protein CASSPGRGTLNQPQHF. Filled out from reference TRBV7-9 and TRBJ1-5, the complete variable domain reads DTGVSQNPRHKITKRGQNVTFRCDPISEHNRLYWYRQTLGQGPEFLTYFQNEAQLEKSRLLSDRFSAERPKGSFSTLEIQRTEQGDSAMYLCASSPGRGTLNQPQHFGDGTRLSIL.

The rearrangement uses TRBV7-3 and TRBJ2-5, with 7 bases fitting TRBD1. The CDR3 length is 16 residues. The germline V gene has CDR1 SGHTA and CDR2 FQGTGA. The trim removed 3 bases at V and 4 bases at J, leaving 11 bases unmatched. In nucleotides, the CDR3 is TGTGCCAGCAGCTTTGGGGGTGACAGGGCGGGAGAGACCCAGTACTTC. Translation: CASSFGGDRAGETQYF.

The V call is TRBV3-1 (or the pseudogene TRBV3-2), the J call TRBJ1-2; TRBD1 is a possible D gene (5 bases). The CDR3 spans 13 residues. Germline CDR1 LGHDT, CDR2 YNNKEL (reference sequence). Trimming removed 1 base at V and 5 bases at J, with 8 bases between. The CDR3: CASSQGGRYGYTF. The CDR3, as DNA: TGTGCCAGCAGCCAAGGGGGCCGATATGGCTACACCTTC.

The J gene is TRBJ2-5, the V gene TRBV7-9; D possibly corresponds to TRBD2 (6 bases). Trimming stripped 1 base from V and 2 bases from J, with 23 bases between. The CDR3 is made up of 19 amino acids. Germline V lookup: CDR1 SEHNR, CDR2 FQNEAQ (reference sequence). The CDR3 loop is CASSLGGGTIHPVQETQYF. As DNA, the CDR3 is TGTGCCAGCAGCTTAGGTGGGGGGACGATCCACCCTGTACAAGAGACCCAGTACTTC.

The chain employs TRBV30 and TRBJ1-2, with TRBD1 as a possible D gene (5 bases). The CDR3 runs to 16 residues. Trimming stripped 1 base from V and 0 bases from J, with 15 bases between. The germline CDR1 and CDR2 sequences are GTSNPN and SVGIG (reference sequence). The CDR3 sequence: CAWSADRYLTNYGYTF. The CDR3 DNA reads TGTGCCTGGAGTGCAGACAGATACCTCACTAACTATGGCTACACCTTC.

V gene TRBV7-2 combines with J gene TRBJ2-2; D is ambiguous. Germline V gives CDR1 SGHTA, CDR2 FQGNSA. V was clipped by 3 bases and J by 4 bases, with 9 bases between them. The CDR3 runs to 14 residues. The CDR3 is CASSFFGATGELFF. The CDR3 bases are TGTGCCAGCAGCTTTTTCGGTGCCACCGGGGAGCTGTTTTTT.

This clone was observed a few times. This rearrangement joins TRBV7-6 to TRBJ2-2; a possible D gene is TRBD1 (6 bases). V was trimmed by 5 bases and J by 7 bases, leaving 17 bases between them. This CDR3 comprises 15 residues. Germline V gives CDR1 SGHVS, CDR2 FNYEAQ. The CDR3 region has the DNA TGTGCCAGCAGCGCTAACAGGGTCACGAACGGGGAGCTGTTTTTT. Residues: CASSANRVTNGELFF.

The rearrangement uses TRBV5-1 and TRBJ1-2; no reliable D call. There are 13 residues in the CDR3. Trimming pared 7 bases from V and 0 bases from J, leaving 10 bases between. Germline CDR1 and CDR2: SGHRS and YFSETQ. The CDR3, as DNA: TGCGCCAGCGATGGAGGGTCTAACTATGGCTACACCTTC. Translated, it gives CASDGGSNYGYTF.

This chain uses TRBV5-1 with TRBJ2-2, with 8 bases matching TRBD1. Trimming at V came to 2 bases and at J to 1 base, leaving 4 bases not matched to a gene. The length of the CDR3 is 16 residues. Germline CDR1 and CDR2: SGHRS and YFSETQ. The CDR3 DNA follows: TGCGCCAGCAGCTTTTCCGGGACAGGGAACACCGGGGAGCTGTTTTTT. It encodes CASSFSGTGNTGELFF.

This clone appeared a few times. The chain's CDR3 is CASSPGRVGNTEAFF. The CDR3 nucleotides are TGTGCCAGCAGCCCCGGCAGGGTGGGGAACACTGAAGCTTTCTTT. The genes are TRBV7-8 and TRBJ1-1; possibly TRBD1 for D (5 bases). This CDR3 region has 15 residues. CDR1 SGHVS and CDR2 FQNEAQ come from the germline V gene. V was shortened by 5 bases and J by 1 base, with 14 bases between the two germline ends.

The chain carries TRBV18 and TRBJ1-1, with D possibly TRBD1 on 6 matching bases. This CDR3 comprises 15 residues. With 3 bases removed from V and 5 bases from J, the gap between germline ends came to 16 bases. Germline V gene lookup returns CDR1 KGHSH and CDR2 LQKENI. The CDR3 DNA reads as TGTGCCAGCTCACCTAAACAGGGAGTCGAAACTGAAGCTTTCTTT. It is translated as CASSPKQGVETEAFF.

This chain uses TRBV19 with TRBJ1-5; maybe TRBD1 (6 bases). The germline gives CDR1 LNHDA, CDR2 SQIVND (reference sequence). Trimming left V 5 bases short and J 1 base short, with 12 bases between. CDR3 length equals 15 residues. The CDR3 DNA is TGTGCCAGTAGTTCACTTCAGGGGAGCAATCAGCCCCAGCATTTT. It encodes CASSSLQGSNQPQHF.

The chain has TRBV30 and TRBJ1-1, with TRBD1 matching over 7 bases. Trimming at V came to 1 base and at J to 5 bases, leaving 4 bases not matched to a gene. Germline V lookup: CDR1 GTSNPN, CDR2 SVGIG (reference sequence). The CDR3 length is 13 residues. CDR3 in DNA: TGTGCCTGGAGTGGCAGGGGGGATACTGAAGCTTTCTTT. Amino acids: CAWSGRGDTEAFF.